The 23 T cell receptor beta chains reported below all come from one sample, sequenced in a study of blood T cell repertoires in COVID-19. Clones were read by immunoSEQ multiplex PCR, and TCRdb kept only the in-frame ones, dropping some. The repertoire consists of around 320,000 clones, with 90% to 95% occurring once and the leading ten covering roughly 3.6%. The sample was PBMCs or T cells enriched from blood (not recorded which). The receptors derive from a woman aged 25-40 years who had been exposed to COVID-19.

The chain is built from TRBV6-5 and TRBJ2-7; D not certain. This CDR3 region has 13 residues. Germline-derived CDR1 and CDR2 are MNHEY and SVGAGI. Trimming took 2 bases from V and 6 from J, leaving 11 bases between them. CDR3 in DNA: TGTGCCAGCAGTTACCACGGCCAGGTCGAGCAGTACTTC. Its protein is CASSYHGQVEQYF.

This clone was recorded once. The chain combines TRBV3-1 (or the pseudogene TRBV3-2) with TRBJ2-1, with 9 positions matching TRBD1. The CDR3 sequence is 18 residues long. Germline CDR1 reads LGHDT; CDR2 reads YNNKEL (reference sequence). V dropped 1 base and J dropped 7; count of bases not matched to a gene: 14. DNA for the CDR3: TGTGCCAGCAGCCAAGGAGGGACAGGGCTTCGGACAATTAATGAGCAGTTCTTC. Its protein is CASSQGGTGLRTINEQFF.

The V and J genes are TRBV15 and TRBJ1-5; weak D call: TRBD1 (5 bases). Per the germline V gene, CDR1 is LNHNV and CDR2 is YYDKDF (reference sequence). There are 17 residues in the CDR3. Trimming cost V 0 bases and J 0 bases, with 12 bases left between them. The CDR3 loop reads CATSRDRQHYSNQPQHF. CDR3 in DNA: TGTGCCACCAGCAGAGATCGACAGCATTATAGCAATCAGCCCCAGCATTTT.

The chain joins TRBV7-9 to TRBJ1-4, with 8 bases fitting TRBD1. The germline V gene encodes CDR1 SEHNR and CDR2 FQNEAQ (reference sequence). The CDR3 runs to 14 residues. Trimming cost V 5 bases and J 7 bases; bases outside gene matches: 6. In DNA form, the CDR3 reads TGTGCCAGCAGCACCAGACAGGGGAGTGAAAAACTGTTTTTT. This encodes CASSTRQGSEKLFF.

The chain couples TRBV12-3 or TRBV12-4 to TRBJ1-2; possibly TRBD1 for D (5 bases). This CDR3 is built from 11 residues. V shed 3 bases and J shed 8 bases, with 7 bases lying between them. CDR3: CASSFGGGYTF. CDR3 DNA: TGTGCCAGCAGTTTCGGGGGGGGCTACACCTTC.

The chain uses TRBV5-1 and TRBJ2-5, with TRBD2 identical over 12 bases. The ends lost 2 bases at V and 5 bases at J; junction bases unmatched: 1. The V gene's germline CDR1 is SGHRS and CDR2 YFSETQ. The CDR3 has 14 residues. The CDR3: CASSFLAGGETQYF. The CDR3 DNA reads as TGCGCCAGCAGCTTTCTAGCGGGAGGGGAGACCCAGTACTTC.

This chain joins TRBV2 and TRBJ1-1; no definite D call. The CDR3 is made up of 14 amino acids. Trimming cost V 1 base and J 1 base, with 7 bases left between them. Per germline, CDR1 SNHLY and CDR2 FYNNEI. CDR3 loop: CASSEEYWNTEAFF. In DNA, the CDR3 is TGTGCCAGCAGTGAAGAGTACTGGAACACTGAAGCTTTCTTT.

This clone has more than one count but fewer than ten. The chain has TRBV10-3 and TRBJ2-3, with 8 bases fitting TRBD2. The germline gives CDR1 ENHRY, CDR2 SYGVKD. V was pared by 10 bases and J by 5 bases, with 11 bases of the junction left unmatched. This CDR3 contains 14 residues. The chain's CDR3 is CATQPGGAIDTQYF. CDR3 nucleotides: TGTGCCACACAGCCCGGGGGGGCCATAGATACGCAGTATTTT.

CDR3 in amino acids: CASTNPTGTEAFF. The CDR3 DNA reads as TGTGCCAGCACTAACCCGACAGGGACTGAAGCTTTCTTT. The J gene is TRBJ1-1, the V gene TRBV5-4, with 7 bases identical to TRBD1. The CDR3 covers 13 residues. Germline values: CDR1 SGHNT, CDR2 YYREEE (reference sequence). Unmatched junction bases numbered 7, after V lost 6 bases and J lost 5 bases.

The chain employs TRBV7-2 and TRBJ1-2; the D is unclear. CDR1 and CDR2 from the germline V gene are SGHTA and FQGNSA. Between the trimmed V and J ends, which lost 3 bases and 0 bases, there was a span of 8 bases. The CDR3 consists of 14 residues. The CDR3 nucleotides read TGTGCCAGCAGCTTTTCCAGTTCTAACTATGGCTACACCTTC. As protein: CASSFSSSNYGYTF.

The chain joins TRBV27 to TRBJ1-2; 8 bases agree with TRBD1. The CDR3 has 15 residues. In germline, CDR1 is MNHEY, CDR2 SMNVEV (reference sequence). Germline trimming cut 6 bases from V and 4 bases from J; bases unmatched to any gene: 10. The CDR3 here is CASSLSGGAGYGYTF. CDR3 coding DNA: TGTGCCAGCAGCCTTTCAGGGGGCGCGGGCTATGGCTACACCTTC.

This chain links TRBV18 with TRBJ2-3, with D unclear. The germline V and J ends were trimmed by 0 bases and 2 bases, with 9 bases remaining between them. The CDR3 is made up of 15 amino acids. The germline gives CDR1 KGHSH, CDR2 LQKENI. The CDR3 sequence is CASSPPGRTTDTQYF. Here the CDR3 DNA reads TGTGCCAGCTCACCACCTGGCAGAACCACAGATACGCAGTATTTT. Filled out from reference TRBV18 and TRBJ2-3, the complete variable domain reads NAGVMQNPRHLVRRRGQEARLRCSPMKGHSHVYWYRQLPEEGLKFMVYLQKENIIDESGMPKERFSAEFPKEGPSILRIQQVVRGDSAAYFCASSPPGRTTDTQYFGPGTRLTVL.

The V gene is TRBV23-1, the J gene TRBJ2-7, with TRBD1 identical over 10 bases. TRBV23-1 is an ORF, and what it does is uncertain. The CDR3 has 19 amino acids. Trimming at V came to 2 bases and at J to 0 bases, leaving 13 bases not matched to a gene. CDR3 sequence reads: CASSQRRGQGEEDSYEQYF. CDR3 bases: TGCGCCAGCAGTCAACGGCGAGGACAGGGGGAAGAGGACTCCTACGAGCAGTACTTC.

J is TRBJ1-1 and V is TRBV6-5; D is possibly TRBD1 (6 bases). Germline V lookup: CDR1 MNHEY, CDR2 SVGAGI. Trimming took off 7 bases at V and 1 base at J, with 13 bases between the two ends. CDR3 length: 14 residues. The CDR3 sequence: CASNSRGGNTEAFF. The CDR3 nucleotides are TGTGCCAGCAACTCAAGGGGGGGGAACACTGAAGCTTTCTTT.

CDR3 sequence (DNA): TGTGCCATCAGCTCTACAGGGAATGGGTATCAGCCCCAGCATTTT. It encodes CAISSTGNGYQPQHF. This sequence joins TRBV10-3 and TRBJ1-5; D possibly corresponds to TRBD1 (6 bases). V lost 6 bases and J lost 5, with 17 bases in between. The CDR3 consists of 15 residues. Per the germline V gene, CDR1 is ENHRY and CDR2 is SYGVKD.

The chain links TRBV4-1 to TRBJ1-3; 7 nucleotides line up with TRBD1. The CDR3 is made up of 15 amino acids. With 0 bases clipped from V and 2 bases from J, the junction kept 1 base outside the gene matches. Germline V CDR1 and CDR2: MGHRA, YSYEKL. The CDR3 sequence is CASSQDTGAGNTIYF. As DNA, the CDR3 is TGCGCCAGCAGCCAAGATACAGGGGCTGGAAACACCATATATTTT.

The J gene is TRBJ1-1, the V gene TRBV30, with 9 bases identical to TRBD1. CDR1 is GTSNPN and CDR2 is SVGIG in the germline V gene (reference sequence). The CDR3 has 12 residues. With 2 bases clipped from V and 9 bases from J, the junction kept 4 bases outside the gene matches. The CDR3: CAWSLDRGQAFF. The CDR3 DNA reads as TGTGCCTGGAGTCTGGACAGGGGACAAGCTTTCTTT.

The J gene is TRBJ1-2, the V gene TRBV29-1; TRBD1 matches at 7 bases. The length of the CDR3 is 15 residues. CDR1 is SQVTM, CDR2 ANQGSEA, per germline. With V trimmed by 3 bases and J by 4 bases, 11 bases remained unmatched. The CDR3 coding sequence is TGCAGCGTTGAGTCTCCCCGACAGGGAGTCTATGGCTACACCTTC. Encoded protein: CSVESPRQGVYGYTF.

The V call is TRBV5-6, the J call TRBJ2-3; TRBD2 aligns across 13 bases. The CDR3 loop spans 17 amino acids. Trimming removed 4 bases from V and 5 bases from J; junction bases left unmatched: 10. The germline CDR1 and CDR2 sequences are SGHDT and YYEEEE. CDR3 sequence: CASSALTSGGARDTQYF. The CDR3 DNA follows: TGTGCCAGCAGCGCCCTAACTAGCGGGGGGGCTCGAGATACGCAGTATTTT.

This clone is a singleton in its sample. The chain combines TRBV2 with TRBJ2-1; TRBD2 aligns across 8 bases. In germline, CDR1 is SNHLY, CDR2 FYNNEI. V was pared by 10 bases and J by 11 bases, with 10 bases of the junction left unmatched. This CDR3 is 12 amino acids long. The CDR3 DNA reads as TGTGCCACCCAACCGGGAGGGGGTCAGCAGTTCTTC. Protein: CATQPGGGQQFF.

The chain couples TRBV11-2 to TRBJ1-1; 9 positions agree with TRBD1. CDR1 and CDR2 (germline): SGHAT, FQNNGV. Germline trimming cut 5 bases from V and 4 bases from J; bases unmatched to any gene: 5. The CDR3 contains 14 residues. Here the CDR3 reads CASSPRQGVTEAFF. CDR3 nucleotide sequence: TGTGCCAGCAGCCCTCGACAGGGGGTCACTGAAGCTTTCTTT.

The genes are TRBV27 and TRBJ2-1; 7 nucleotides align to TRBD2. Germline CDR1 reads MNHEY; CDR2 reads SMNVEV (reference sequence). The J segment lost 0 bases and the V segment lost 5 bases, leaving 7 bases of the junction unmatched. The length of the CDR3 is 16 residues. CDR3: CASSTQRGSSYNEQFF. The CDR3 DNA follows: TGTGCCAGCAGTACCCAGCGGGGAAGCTCCTACAATGAGCAGTTCTTC.

The chain couples TRBV29-1 to TRBJ1-1; the D gene is possibly TRBD1 (5 bases). Looked up from germline, CDR1 is SQVTM and CDR2 is ANQGSEA. The CDR3 is made up of 13 amino acids. V gave up 4 bases and J gave up 0 bases, with 9 bases separating them. For the CDR3, the DNA is TGCAGCGTTGGACAGATCATGAACACTGAAGCTTTCTTT. Encoded protein: CSVGQIMNTEAFF.